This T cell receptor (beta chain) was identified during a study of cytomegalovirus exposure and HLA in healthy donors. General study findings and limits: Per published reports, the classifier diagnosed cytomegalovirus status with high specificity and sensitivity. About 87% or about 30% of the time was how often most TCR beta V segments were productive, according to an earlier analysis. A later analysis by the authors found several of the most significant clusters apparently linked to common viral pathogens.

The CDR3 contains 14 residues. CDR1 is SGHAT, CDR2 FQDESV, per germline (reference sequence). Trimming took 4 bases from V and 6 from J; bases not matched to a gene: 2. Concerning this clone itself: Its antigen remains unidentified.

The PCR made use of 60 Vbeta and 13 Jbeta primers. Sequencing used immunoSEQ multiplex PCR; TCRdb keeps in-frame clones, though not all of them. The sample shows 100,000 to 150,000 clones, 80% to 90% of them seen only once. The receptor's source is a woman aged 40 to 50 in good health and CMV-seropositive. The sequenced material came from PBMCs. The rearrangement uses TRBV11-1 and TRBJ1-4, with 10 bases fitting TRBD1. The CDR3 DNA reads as TGTGCCAGCAGCTCGACAGGGGGCTATGAAAAACTGTTTTTT. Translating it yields CASSSTGGYEKLFF.